Following are 31 T cell receptor beta chains from one sample sequenced in a study of neurological immune-mediated disorders. TCRdb reprocessed the 5' RACE reads via MiXCR and lists one record per CDR3 protein. The sample contains tens of thousands of distinct CDR3 sequences, around 7.2% of which appear only once. The material sequenced was CD4+ T cells from blood. These receptors were taken from a man between 50 and 59 years old in good health.

This clonotype was found many times. The gene calls are TRBV29-1 and TRBJ1-2, with 10 bases identical to TRBD1. The junction had 10 bases not matched to a gene; V was cut back by 6 bases and J by 3 bases. This CDR3 has 15 residues. Germline V gene lookup returns CDR1 SQVTM and CDR2 ANQGSEA. The CDR3 DNA reads TGCAGCGTGGGGTTTGGGACAGGGGTTGACTATGGCTACACCTTC. Amino acid sequence: CSVGFGTGVDYGYTF.

The chain employs TRBV5-1 and TRBJ2-7, with 10 bases lining up with TRBD1. There are 15 residues in the CDR3. V shed 0 bases and J 2 bases; nucleotides not matched to a gene: 2. The V gene's germline CDR1 is SGHRS and CDR2 YFSETQ. The CDR3 region is CASSLGTGGTYEQYF. The CDR3 DNA reads TGCGCCAGCAGCTTGGGGACAGGGGGAACCTACGAGCAGTACTTC. The entire variable domain, with the rest obtained from reference TRBV5-1 and TRBJ2-7, is as follows: KAGVTQTPRYLIKTRGQQVTLSCSPISGHRSVSWYQQTPGQGLQFLFEYFSETQRNKGNFPGRFSGRQFSNSRSEMNVSTLELGDSALYLCASSLGTGGTYEQYFGPGTRLTVT.

This clonotype was detected ten times or more. The genes are TRBV29-1 and TRBJ2-3, with D unclear. Germline lookup yields CDR1 SQVTM and CDR2 ANQGSEA. V lost 3 bases to trimming and J lost 6 bases, with 10 bases between them. The CDR3 has 12 amino acids. Here the CDR3 DNA reads TGCAGCGTTGAGGCCGGTACGGATACGCAGTATTTT. Residues: CSVEAGTDTQYF.

This clonotype was detected ten times or more. V and J are TRBV20-1 and TRBJ1-2; the D gene is possibly TRBD1 (5 bases). The CDR3 spans 13 residues. Germline CDR1 and CDR2: DFQATT and SNEGSKA (reference sequence). V was cut by 0 bases and J by 2 bases, with 7 bases left in between. The CDR3 DNA follows: TGCAGTGCTAGAGAAAGGGGCAACTATGGCTACACCTTC. This gives the protein CSARERGNYGYTF.

The chain carries TRBV5-4 and TRBJ2-1; TRBD1 aligns across 7 bases. This CDR3 is built from 15 residues. Unmatched junction bases numbered 8, after V lost 4 bases and J lost 4 bases. Germline lookup yields CDR1 SGHNT and CDR2 YYREEE (reference sequence). The CDR3 nucleotides read TGTGCCAGCAGCGAAGGGGACAGAGCTTACAATGAGCAGTTCTTC. Encoded protein: CASSEGDRAYNEQFF.

This clonotype was recorded at least ten times. The chain recombines TRBV12-3 or TRBV12-4 with TRBJ1-4, with D unclear. The CDR3 is made up of 13 amino acids. Trimming took off 0 bases at V and 7 bases at J, with 6 bases between the two ends. CDR3 nucleotides: TGTGCCAGCAGTTTAGCTTGGAGTGAAAAACTGTTTTTT. This encodes CASSLAWSEKLFF.

This clonotype was recorded at least ten times. V is TRBV20-1 and J is TRBJ1-1; 7 bases map to TRBD1. CDR1 is DFQATT and CDR2 is SNEGSKA in the germline V gene (reference sequence). This CDR3 contains 14 residues. The trim removed 3 bases at V and 1 base at J, leaving 5 bases unmatched. CDR3 DNA: TGCAGTGCTAGGGGGAACAGGGGGAACACTGAAGCTTTCTTT. Protein sequence: CSARGNRGNTEAFF.

There are many counts of this clonotype. The chain recombines TRBV7-3 with TRBJ2-2; 13 bases match TRBD2. This CDR3 comprises 15 residues. With 1 base clipped from V and 9 bases from J, the junction kept 2 bases outside the gene matches. In germline, CDR1 is SGHTA, CDR2 FQGTGA. The CDR3 region is CASSLRTSGSRELFF. The DNA of the CDR3 is TGTGCCAGCAGCTTAAGGACTAGCGGGAGCAGGGAGCTGTTTTTT.

Many counts were recorded for this clonotype. CDR3 coding DNA: TGTGCCAGCAGCTTAATACGTCCCTACGAGCAGTACTTC. Protein: CASSLIRPYEQYF. The chain joins TRBV7-9 to TRBJ2-7; D gene unclear. There are 13 residues in the CDR3. Looked up from germline, CDR1 is SEHNR and CDR2 is FQNEAQ (reference sequence). V lost 2 bases and J lost 2, with 7 bases in between.

The chain has TRBV20-1 and TRBJ2-5; 8 positions match TRBD2. The germline CDR1 and CDR2 sequences are DFQATT and SNEGSKA (reference sequence). J gave up 5 bases and V 7 bases, and 9 bases lay outside the gene matches. The CDR3 spans 13 residues. The CDR3 here is CSVEREWGETQYF. In DNA, the CDR3 is TGCAGTGTAGAGCGGGAGTGGGGGGAGACCCAGTACTTC.

This clonotype was found many times. V is TRBV3-1 and J is TRBJ2-7; 7 nucleotides align to TRBD2. Per the germline V gene, CDR1 is LGHDT and CDR2 is YNNKEL (reference sequence). The junction had 17 bases not matched to a gene; V was cut back by 4 bases and J by 2 bases. This CDR3 comprises 18 residues. DNA for the CDR3: TGTGCCAGCAGCCGAGAGATTTTAGCGGGCACCGGGACCTACGAGCAGTACTTC. It is translated as CASSREILAGTGTYEQYF.

This clonotype was observed at least ten times. The chain combines TRBV16 with TRBJ2-5; D is possibly TRBD1 (6 bases). From germline, CDR1 is KGHSY and CDR2 FQNENV. V lost 1 base to trimming and J lost 3 bases, with 21 bases between them. CDR3 size: 18 residues. The chain's CDR3 is CASSQWGGLYAGEETQYF. CDR3 nucleotides: TGTGCCAGCAGCCAATGGGGCGGTCTGTACGCAGGGGAAGAGACCCAGTACTTC.

This clonotype occurred many times. The V call is TRBV5-1, the J call TRBJ1-6, with D possibly being TRBD1 (6 bases). From germline, CDR1 is SGHRS and CDR2 YFSETQ. V lost 5 bases, J lost 8 bases, and 14 bases lay in between. The CDR3 runs to 14 residues. CDR3 sequence: CASRFQGSDSPLHF. The CDR3 DNA reads as TGCGCCAGCAGATTTCAGGGGTCGGATTCACCCCTCCACTTT.

There are many counts of this clonotype. This rearrangement joins TRBV5-1 to TRBJ2-5; 12 bases are shared with TRBD2. Trimming took 0 bases from V and 0 from J; bases not matched to a gene: 6. The CDR3 extends over 18 amino acids. CDR1 and CDR2 from the germline V gene are SGHRS and YFSETQ. The CDR3 nucleotides are TGCGCCAGCAGCTTGGGCGGACTAGCGGGGTCGTACCAAGAGACCCAGTACTTC. It encodes CASSLGGLAGSYQETQYF.

This clonotype was detected many times. The V gene is TRBV5-1, the J gene TRBJ2-2, with 8 bases matching TRBD2. V dropped 1 base and J dropped 4; count of bases not matched to a gene: 6. The CDR3 extends over 16 amino acids. CDR1 and CDR2 from the germline V gene are SGHRS and YFSETQ. The CDR3 here is CASSLSQRESTGELFF. The CDR3 DNA sequence: TGCGCCAGCAGCTTGAGCCAGCGGGAGTCCACCGGGGAGCTGTTTTTT.

In its sample, this clonotype was seen many times. V and J are TRBV10-3 and TRBJ2-5; the D gene is possibly TRBD2 (6 bases). CDR3 length: 15 amino acids. V was trimmed by 3 bases and J by 3 bases, leaving 14 bases between them. Looked up from germline, CDR1 is ENHRY and CDR2 is SYGVKD. The CDR3 sequence is CAISEGGTVKETQYF. CDR3 bases: TGTGCCATCAGTGAAGGCGGGACGGTGAAAGAGACCCAGTACTTC.

There are many counts of this clonotype. Written as DNA, the CDR3 is TGTGCCACCAGCAGGCCCCCAGATACGCAGTATTTT. Translation gives CATSRPPDTQYF. The chain combines TRBV15 with TRBJ2-3; D is uncertain. The V gene lost 3 bases and the J gene lost 4 bases, with 5 bases spanning the gap. CDR1 and CDR2 from the germline V gene are LNHNV and YYDKDF (reference sequence). This CDR3 spans 12 amino acids.

There are many counts of this clonotype. The chain employs TRBV5-5 and TRBJ2-3; the D gene is possibly TRBD1 (6 bases). Germline V gene sequence: CDR1 SGHKS, CDR2 YYEKEE (reference sequence). The ends were cut back, 4 bases at V and 1 base at J, with 19 bases in the middle. The CDR3 runs to 17 residues. CDR3 in amino acids: CASSLHRAILGTDTQYF. For the CDR3, the DNA is TGTGCCAGCAGCCTCCACAGGGCGATACTAGGCACAGATACGCAGTATTTT.

This clonotype was observed many times. The gene calls are TRBV7-2 and TRBJ2-2; TRBD1 is a possible D gene (5 bases). Germline V gives CDR1 SGHTA, CDR2 FQGNSA. This CDR3 comprises 17 residues. The V end lost 5 bases, the J end lost 1 base, and 17 bases lay between the germline ends. Here the CDR3 reads CASSVAYGAQNTGELFF. CDR3 DNA: TGTGCCAGCAGCGTGGCCTATGGGGCTCAGAACACCGGGGAGCTGTTTTTT.

This clonotype was picked up many times. The gene calls are TRBV14 and TRBJ1-1; D is ambiguous. The V and J ends lost 1 base and 0 bases respectively, with 6 bases between them. Germline CDR1 SGHDN, CDR2 FVKESK. The CDR3 runs to 14 residues. CDR3 loop: CASSQGQVNTEAFF. Written as DNA, the CDR3 is TGTGCCAGCAGCCAAGGGCAGGTGAACACTGAAGCTTTCTTT.

In this sample, this clonotype turned up many times. This chain joins TRBV20-1 and TRBJ1-3; D is perhaps TRBD1 (6 bases). In germline, CDR1 is DFQATT, CDR2 SNEGSKA (reference sequence). This CDR3 has 15 amino acids. CDR3 region: CKDSGGNLSGNTIYF. For the CDR3, the DNA is TGCAAAGACTCGGGGGGCAACCTCTCTGGAAACACCATATATTTT.

This clonotype was recorded at least ten times. J is TRBJ2-7 and V is TRBV29-1, with D possibly being TRBD1 (6 bases). Trimming stripped 6 bases from V and 0 bases from J, with 15 bases between. The germline V gene has CDR1 SQVTM and CDR2 ANQGSEA. This CDR3 has 14 amino acids. The DNA for the CDR3 is TGCAGCGTGGAATATCAGGGGCGCTCCTACGAGCAGTACTTC. Translation gives CSVEYQGRSYEQYF.

The table lists this clonotype with many counts. The V call is TRBV5-1, the J call TRBJ2-5; D is ambiguous. Germline-derived CDR1 and CDR2 are SGHRS and YFSETQ. The CDR3 runs to 15 residues. V was trimmed by 4 bases and J by 0 bases, leaving 13 bases between them. CDR3 coding DNA: TGCGCCAGCAGCCCCACCAGCCTGTACCAAGAGACCCAGTACTTC. It specifies CASSPTSLYQETQYF.

This clonotype has ten or more counts. The chain employs TRBV5-1 and TRBJ1-1; 7 bases agree with TRBD1. Losses at the gene ends were 0 bases for V and 6 bases for J; bases not matched to a gene: 17. The CDR3 sequence is 18 residues long. Germline CDR1 is SGHRS and CDR2 is YFSETQ. CDR3 in amino acids: CASSLVPGLAGGLAEAFF. The CDR3 DNA reads as TGCGCCAGCAGCTTGGTTCCGGGTTTGGCAGGGGGTCTCGCTGAAGCTTTCTTT.

This clonotype was observed many times. The chain links TRBV9 to TRBJ2-5; 8 nucleotides match TRBD2. Germline CDR1 SGDLS, CDR2 YYNGEE. The CDR3 contains 14 residues. V lost 7 bases, J lost 4 bases, and 9 bases stayed unmatched. The CDR3 sequence is CASGQAGVSETQYF. CDR3 DNA: TGTGCCAGCGGCCAAGCGGGAGTTTCAGAGACCCAGTACTTC.

This clonotype has a count of ten or more. The chain is built from TRBV7-2 and TRBJ1-5; D is unresolved. The CDR3 spans 14 residues. The V gene lost 0 bases and the J gene lost 5 bases, with 8 bases spanning the gap. In germline, CDR1 is SGHTA, CDR2 FQGNSA. CDR3: CASSLAGMYQPQHF. The CDR3 region has the DNA TGTGCCAGCAGCTTAGCAGGGATGTATCAGCCCCAGCATTTT.

This clonotype was recorded at least ten times. Here the CDR3 DNA reads TGCGCCAGCAGCCAAGTTTTTTACTACGAGCAGTACTTC. Its translation: CASSQVFYYEQYF. The chain uses TRBV4-1 and TRBJ2-7; no reliable D call. The CDR3 has 13 amino acids. Per germline, CDR1 MGHRA and CDR2 YSYEKL. Trimming removed 1 base from V and 3 bases from J, with 7 bases in between.

This clonotype has at least ten counts. The chain joins TRBV7-2 to TRBJ2-7; TRBD1 aligns across 8 bases. The CDR3 spans 15 residues. Unmatched junction bases numbered 6, after V lost 5 bases and J lost 0 bases. Looked up from germline, CDR1 is SGHTA and CDR2 is FQGNSA. The DNA for the CDR3 is TGTGCCAGCAGCCTGGACAGGGAGAGCTCCTACGAGCAGTACTTC. This translates into CASSLDRESSYEQYF.

This clonotype occurred many times. The genes are TRBV20-1 and TRBJ2-7; maybe TRBD2 (5 bases). Germline V gives CDR1 DFQATT, CDR2 SNEGSKA (reference sequence). Trimming cost V 3 bases and J 5 bases, with 17 bases left between them. The CDR3 sequence is 14 residues long. In DNA form, the CDR3 reads TGCAGTGCTAGGATAGCAGCTTTCGGGGACGAGCAGTACTTC. Protein product: CSARIAAFGDEQYF.

This clonotype has ten or more counts. The chain carries TRBV5-4 and TRBJ2-2; D perhaps matches TRBD1 (6 bases). The germline V gene encodes CDR1 SGHNT and CDR2 YYREEE (reference sequence). The CDR3 is made up of 15 amino acids. V shed 0 bases and J shed 5 bases, with 11 bases lying between them. The CDR3 sequence: CASSLDRVWTGELFF. The CDR3 coding sequence is TGTGCCAGCAGCTTGGACAGGGTTTGGACCGGGGAGCTGTTTTTT.

This clonotype was seen repeatedly, ten times or more. This rearrangement joins TRBV7-2 to TRBJ2-2, with 7 bases fitting TRBD1. CDR3 length equals 15 residues. Germline values: CDR1 SGHTA, CDR2 FQGNSA. Trimming at V came to 3 bases and at J to 6 bases, leaving 7 bases not matched to a gene. For the CDR3, the DNA is TGTGCCAGCAGCTTGTTTACAGGGGTCCCCGGGGAGCTGTTTTTT. Translating it yields CASSLFTGVPGELFF. The variable domain in full, with the rest retrieved from reference TRBV7-2 and TRBJ2-2, is GAGVSQSPSNKVTEKGKDVELRCDPISGHTALYWYRQSLGQGLEFLIYFQGNSAPDKSGLPSDRFSAERTGGSVSTLTIQRTQQEDSAVYLCASSLFTGVPGELFFGEGSRLTVL.